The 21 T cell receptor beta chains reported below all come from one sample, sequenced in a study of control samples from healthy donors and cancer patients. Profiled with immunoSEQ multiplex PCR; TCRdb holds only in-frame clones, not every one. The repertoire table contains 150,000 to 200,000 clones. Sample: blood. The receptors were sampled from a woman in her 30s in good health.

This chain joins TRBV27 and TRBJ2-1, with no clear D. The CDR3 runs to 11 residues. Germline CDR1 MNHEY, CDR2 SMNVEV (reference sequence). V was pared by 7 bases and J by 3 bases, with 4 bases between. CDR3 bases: TGTGCCAGCAAGTTCTACAATGAGCAGTTCTTC. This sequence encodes CASKFYNEQFF.

This CDR3 is CASSQVQGASQPQHF. The CDR3 DNA follows: TGCGCCAGCAGCCAGGTACAGGGGGCGAGTCAGCCCCAGCATTTT. The chain couples TRBV4-1 to TRBJ1-5; 9 bases map to TRBD1. V was pared by 3 bases and J by 6 bases, with 6 bases of the junction left unmatched. In germline, CDR1 is MGHRA, CDR2 YSYEKL. The CDR3 runs to 15 residues.

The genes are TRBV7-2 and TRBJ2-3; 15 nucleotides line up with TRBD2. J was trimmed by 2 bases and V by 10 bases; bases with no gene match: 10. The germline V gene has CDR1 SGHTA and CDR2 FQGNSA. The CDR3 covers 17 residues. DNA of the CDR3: TGTGCCACTCACGGACTAGCGGGGGGGCGGAACACAGATACGCAGTATTTT. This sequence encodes CATHGLAGGRNTDTQYF.

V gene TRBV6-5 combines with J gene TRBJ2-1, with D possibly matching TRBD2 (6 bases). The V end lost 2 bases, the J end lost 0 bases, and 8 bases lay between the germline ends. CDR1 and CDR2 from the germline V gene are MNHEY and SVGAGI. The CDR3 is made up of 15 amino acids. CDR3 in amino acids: CASSYEGGSYNEQFF. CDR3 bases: TGTGCCAGCAGTTACGAGGGAGGCTCCTACAATGAGCAGTTCTTC.

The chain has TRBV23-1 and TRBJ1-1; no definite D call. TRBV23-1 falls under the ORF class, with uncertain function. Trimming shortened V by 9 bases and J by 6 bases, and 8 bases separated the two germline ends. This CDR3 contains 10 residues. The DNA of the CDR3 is TGCGCCAGTTGGTGGCCTGAAGCTTTCTTT. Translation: CASWWPEAFF.

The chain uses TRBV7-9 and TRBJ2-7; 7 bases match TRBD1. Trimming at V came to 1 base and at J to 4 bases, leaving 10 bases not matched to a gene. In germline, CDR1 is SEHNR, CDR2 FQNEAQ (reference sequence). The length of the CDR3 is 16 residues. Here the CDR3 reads CASSLGVLGQVYEQYF. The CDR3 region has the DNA TGTGCCAGCAGCTTAGGAGTCCTCGGACAGGTATACGAGCAGTACTTC. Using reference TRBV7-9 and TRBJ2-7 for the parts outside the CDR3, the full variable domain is DTGVSQNPRHKITKRGQNVTFRCDPISEHNRLYWYRQTLGQGPEFLTYFQNEAQLEKSRLLSDRFSAERPKGSFSTLEIQRTEQGDSAMYLCASSLGVLGQVYEQYFGPGTRLTVT.

The chain's CDR3 is CASSERSATEAFF. The CDR3, as DNA: TGTGCCAGCAGTGAGCGTAGTGCCACTGAAGCTTTCTTT. The gene calls are TRBV6-1 and TRBJ1-1, with unresolved D. The V end was cut by 3 bases, the J end by 4 bases, with 9 bases between. Per germline, CDR1 MNHNS and CDR2 SASEGT. This CDR3 has 13 amino acids.

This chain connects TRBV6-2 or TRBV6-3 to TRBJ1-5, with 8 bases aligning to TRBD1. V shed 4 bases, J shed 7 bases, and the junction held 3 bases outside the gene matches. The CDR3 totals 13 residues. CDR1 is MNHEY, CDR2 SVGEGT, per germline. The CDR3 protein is CASSLTGAQPQHF. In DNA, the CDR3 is TGTGCCAGCAGTTTGACAGGGGCGCAGCCCCAGCATTTT.

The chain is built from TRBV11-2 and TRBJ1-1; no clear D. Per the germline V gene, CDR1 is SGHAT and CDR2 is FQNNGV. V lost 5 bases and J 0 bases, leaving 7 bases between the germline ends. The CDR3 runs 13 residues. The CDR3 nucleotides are TGTGCCAGCAGCCCCTTAATGAACACTGAAGCTTTCTTT. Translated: CASSPLMNTEAFF.

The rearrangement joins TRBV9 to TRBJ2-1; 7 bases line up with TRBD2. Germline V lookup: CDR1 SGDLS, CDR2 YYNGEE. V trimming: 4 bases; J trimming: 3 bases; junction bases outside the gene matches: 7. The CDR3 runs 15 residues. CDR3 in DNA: TGTGCCAGCAGCTATCTAGCGGCGGACTACAATGAGCAGTTCTTC. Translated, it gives CASSYLAADYNEQFF. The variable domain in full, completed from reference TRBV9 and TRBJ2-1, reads DSGVTQTPKHLITATGQRVTLRCSPRSGDLSVYWYQQSLDQGLQFLIQYYNGEERAKGNILERFSAQQFPDLHSELNLSSLELGDSALYFCASSYLAADYNEQFFGPGTRLTVL.

Here the CDR3 DNA reads TGCGCCAGCAGCTTGGCGGAGGGGGCTTATGGCTACACCTTC. This translates into CASSLAEGAYGYTF. This rearrangement joins TRBV5-1 to TRBJ1-2; 7 bases line up with TRBD1. CDR3 length: 14 residues. Germline CDR1 and CDR2: SGHRS and YFSETQ. V trimming: 0 bases; J trimming: 5 bases; junction bases outside the gene matches: 4.

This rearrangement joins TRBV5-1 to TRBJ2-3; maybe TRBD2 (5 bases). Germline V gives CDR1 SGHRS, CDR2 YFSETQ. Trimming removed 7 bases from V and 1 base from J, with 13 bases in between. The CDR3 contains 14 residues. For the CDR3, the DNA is TGCGCCAGCTCTAGCCTAGGCGGCACAGATACGCAGTATTTT. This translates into CASSSLGGTDTQYF.

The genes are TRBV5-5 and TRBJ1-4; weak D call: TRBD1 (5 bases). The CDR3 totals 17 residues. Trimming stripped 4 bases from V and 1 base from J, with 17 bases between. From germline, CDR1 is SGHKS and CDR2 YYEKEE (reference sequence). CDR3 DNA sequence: TGTGCCAGCAGCCGACCGGAACTGGACAAAACTAATGAAAAACTGTTTTTT. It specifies CASSRPELDKTNEKLFF.

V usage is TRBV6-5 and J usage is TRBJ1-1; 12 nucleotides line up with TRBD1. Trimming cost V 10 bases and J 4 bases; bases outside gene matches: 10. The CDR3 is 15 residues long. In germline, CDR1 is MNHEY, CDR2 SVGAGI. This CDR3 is CATRDRGLSGTEAFF. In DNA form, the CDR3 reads TGTGCCACCCGGGACAGGGGGCTCTCGGGCACTGAAGCTTTCTTT.

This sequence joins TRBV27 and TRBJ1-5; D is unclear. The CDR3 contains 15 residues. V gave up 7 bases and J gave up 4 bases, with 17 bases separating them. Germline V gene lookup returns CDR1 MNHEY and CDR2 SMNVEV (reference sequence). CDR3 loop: CASNFGVRVNQPQHF. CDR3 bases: TGTGCCAGCAATTTCGGTGTGCGGGTAAATCAGCCCCAGCATTTT.

The CDR3 spells CASSPKDSYNEQFF. The CDR3 nucleotides are TGTGCCAGCAGTCCTAAAGACTCCTACAATGAGCAGTTCTTC. This chain connects TRBV2 to TRBJ2-1; no firm D call. The germline CDR1 and CDR2 sequences are SNHLY and FYNNEI. Trimming took off 5 bases at V and 0 bases at J, with 8 bases between the two ends. The CDR3 length is 14 residues.

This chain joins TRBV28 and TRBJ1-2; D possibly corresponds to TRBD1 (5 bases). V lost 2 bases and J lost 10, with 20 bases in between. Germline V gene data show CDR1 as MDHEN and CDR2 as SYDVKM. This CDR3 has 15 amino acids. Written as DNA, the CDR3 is TGTGCCAGCAGTTTAAGGGTTATCGGGCAGGGTGCCTACACCTTC. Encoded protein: CASSLRVIGQGAYTF.

The CDR3 DNA reads TGTGCCACCAGTGATTGGACAGGGGGACGGGCAGATACGCAGTATTTT. Translation: CATSDWTGGRADTQYF. The gene calls are TRBV24-1 and TRBJ2-3; TRBD1 aligns across 10 bases. The CDR3 runs to 16 residues. Germline values: CDR1 KGHDR, CDR2 SFDVKD. J was trimmed by 4 bases and V by 2 bases; bases with no gene match: 5.

CDR3 residues: CASGFNTGELFF. The DNA of the CDR3 is TGTGCTAGTGGTTTCAACACCGGGGAGCTGTTTTTT. V and J are TRBV12-5 and TRBJ2-2; no reliable D call. The CDR3 runs to 12 residues. Germline CDR1 reads LGHNT; CDR2 reads FRNRAP. The V end was cut by 3 bases, the J end by 2 bases, with 1 base between.

CDR3 in amino acids: CASSHGGLRTDTQYF. Written as DNA, the CDR3 is TGTGCCAGCAGCCACGGGGGGCTAAGGACAGATACGCAGTATTTT. The chain carries TRBV3-1 (or the pseudogene TRBV3-2) and TRBJ2-3; D is possibly TRBD2 (7 bases). The CDR3 runs to 15 residues. Germline lookup yields CDR1 LGHDT and CDR2 YNNKEL (reference sequence). Trimming pared 3 bases from V and 3 bases from J, leaving 13 bases between.

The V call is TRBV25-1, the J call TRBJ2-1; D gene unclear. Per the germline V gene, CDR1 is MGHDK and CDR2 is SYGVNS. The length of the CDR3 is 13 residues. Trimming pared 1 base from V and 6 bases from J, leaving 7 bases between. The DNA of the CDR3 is TGTGCCAGCAGTGAATTTTTTGGCAATGAGCAGTTCTTC. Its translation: CASSEFFGNEQFF.